A selection of T cell receptor beta chains follows, all from one sample in a study of blood T cell repertoires in COVID-19. Profiled with immunoSEQ multiplex PCR; TCRdb holds only in-frame clones, not every one. The table has 85,000 to 95,000 clones, about three quarters seen once. The sequencing sample was made of peripheral blood. The receptors were sampled from a woman at least 80 years old with acute or convalescent COVID-19. CDR3s leave out the opening cysteine and the closing phenylalanine or tryptophan. The order of the fields is V gene, clone size, J gene, CDR3 protein. Clone size is given for some rows only: seen once, a few or many times, or a class if the clone is expanded.

TRBV6-5	-	TRBJ1-4	ASKTPEDEKLF
TRBV29-1	-	TRBJ2-3	SVGPGGTDTQY
TRBV9	-	TRBJ2-2	ASSAQANTNTGELF
TRBV20-1	few	TRBJ1-2	SASMGLKRDGYT
TRBV5-1	-	TRBJ1-1	ASSLEQGATEAF
TRBV5-4	-	TRBJ1-6	ASSWTGRDSPLH
TRBV19	-	TRBJ1-1	ASERQWNTEAF
TRBV2	-	TRBJ1-2	ASTRRDSLNYGYT
TRBV30	-	TRBJ1-5	AWSVGGSNQPQH
TRBV7-9	-	TRBJ1-2	ASTSAPEVGYT
TRBV4-3	-	TRBJ2-3	ASSLSVRESTDTQY
TRBV12-5	-	TRBJ2-7	ASASTGDEQY
TRBV19	-	TRBJ1-2	ASSIQIHQGYT
TRBV4-3	-	TRBJ2-1	ASSQFPGSYNEQF
TRBV28	once	TRBJ2-7	ASSSGGSYEQY
TRBV6-6	many	TRBJ1-2	ASSAQTGNYGYT
TRBV6-2/TRBV6-3	-	TRBJ2-2	ASSFHSSLATGELF
TRBV6-5	-	TRBJ1-2	ASSYEGTGNGYT
TRBV4-1	many	TRBJ1-5	ASSQSPDSNSAQH
TRBV25-1	many	TRBJ1-2	ASSEQGAYGYT
TRBV18	-	TRBJ1-5	ASSPVELQNQPQH
TRBV28	once	TRBJ1-2	ASSQTGRLDYGYT
TRBV25-1	-	TRBJ1-1	ASSAYGYTEAF
TRBV18	few	TRBJ1-5	ASSPTGEEFPQH
TRBV7-8	-	TRBJ1-2	ASSYGGRSGYT
TRBV6-2/TRBV6-3	few	TRBJ1-6	ASSYRGSSYNSPLH
TRBV6-4	few	TRBJ2-3	ASSETSGGATDTQY
TRBV6-5	once	TRBJ1-1	ASSYSSNTGTEAF
TRBV7-2	-	TRBJ2-1	ASSLAVGGYNEQF
TRBV30	-	TRBJ1-1	AWSREANTEAF
TRBV21-1	-	TRBJ1-6	ASSKGRVNNSPLH
TRBV7-2	-	TRBJ1-1	ASSRRGRDTEAF
TRBV5-1	-	TRBJ1-3	ASSSQGAGGNTIY
TRBV30	-	TRBJ1-1	AWSGQGPRMAEAF
TRBV28	-	TRBJ1-5	ASSLGQVYQPQH
TRBV3-1/TRBV3-2	-	TRBJ2-4	ASSRGGQNIQY
TRBV4-1	-	TRBJ1-2	ASSQDPGQGNGYT